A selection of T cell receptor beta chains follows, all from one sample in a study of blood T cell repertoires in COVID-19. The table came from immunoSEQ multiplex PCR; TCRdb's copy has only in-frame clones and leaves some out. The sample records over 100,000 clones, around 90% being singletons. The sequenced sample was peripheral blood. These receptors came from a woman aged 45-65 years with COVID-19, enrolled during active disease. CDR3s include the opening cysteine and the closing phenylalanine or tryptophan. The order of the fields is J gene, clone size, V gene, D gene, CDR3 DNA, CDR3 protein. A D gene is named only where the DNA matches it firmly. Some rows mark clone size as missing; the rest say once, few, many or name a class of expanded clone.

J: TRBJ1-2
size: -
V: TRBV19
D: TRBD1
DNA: TGTGCCAGTAGTAAGGGCAGGGGGCCTTTTGGCTACACCTTC
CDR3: CASSKGRGPFGYTF

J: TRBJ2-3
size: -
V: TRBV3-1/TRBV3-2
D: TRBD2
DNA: TGTGCCAGCAGCTACCGGGGGGGGTTCACAGATACGCAGTATTTT
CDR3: CASSYRGGFTDTQYF

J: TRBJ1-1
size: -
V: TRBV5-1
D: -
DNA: TGCGCCAGCAGCTTGGGATCCGGGGGGAGCACTGAAGCTTTCTTT
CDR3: CASSLGSGGSTEAFF

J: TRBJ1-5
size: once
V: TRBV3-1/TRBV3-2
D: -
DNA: TGTGCCAGCAGCCAACAGGTTGGCCAGCCCCAGCATTTT
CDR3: CASSQQVGQPQHF

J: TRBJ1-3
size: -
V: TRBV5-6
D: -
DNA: TGTGCCAGCAGCTCAACTTCGGGACAAACCTCTGGAAACACCATATATTTT
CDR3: CASSSTSGQTSGNTIYF

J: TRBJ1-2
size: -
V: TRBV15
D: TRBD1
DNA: TGTGCCACCAGCAGGGAATTTACAGGGGACTATGGCTACACCTTC
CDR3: CATSREFTGDYGYTF

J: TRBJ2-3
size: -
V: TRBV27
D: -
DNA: TGTGCCAGCAGGATCACTAGCACAGATACGCAGTATTTT
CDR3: CASRITSTDTQYF

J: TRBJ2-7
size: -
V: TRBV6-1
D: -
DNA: TGTGCCAGCAGTGAAGGTAGTGAGTACGAGCAGTACTTC
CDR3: CASSEGSEYEQYF

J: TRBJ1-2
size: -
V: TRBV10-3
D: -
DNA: TGTGCCACAACAGGGCTTGGTGGCTACACCTTC
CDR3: CATTGLGGYTF

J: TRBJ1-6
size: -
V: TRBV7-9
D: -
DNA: TGTGCCAGCAGCTTTAGCAGCGGGAATTCACCCCTCCACTTT
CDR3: CASSFSSGNSPLHF

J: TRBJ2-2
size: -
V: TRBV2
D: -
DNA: TGTGCCAGCCATCTAGGGGCCCGGGAGCTGTTTTTT
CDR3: CASHLGARELFF

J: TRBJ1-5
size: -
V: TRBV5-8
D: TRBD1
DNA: TGTGCCAGCACCCTAGGGACAGCAGGCCAGCCCCAGCATTTT
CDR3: CASTLGTAGQPQHF

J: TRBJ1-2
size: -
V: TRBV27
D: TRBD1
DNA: TGTGCCAGCAGTTCGGGGACAGGGCATTATGGCTACACCTTC
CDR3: CASSSGTGHYGYTF

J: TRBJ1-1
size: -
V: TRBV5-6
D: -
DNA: TGTGCCAGCAGCTCTGGGGCACCTGAAGCTTTCTTT
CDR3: CASSSGAPEAFF

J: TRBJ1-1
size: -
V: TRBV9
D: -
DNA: TGTGCCAGCAGCGAAATGAAGAGGGGAGGGGGGAACACTGAAGCTTTCTTT
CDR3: CASSEMKRGGGNTEAFF

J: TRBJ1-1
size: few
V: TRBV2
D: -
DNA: TGTGCCAGCAGCGATTACATTTTGTCGGGGGAAGCTTTCTTT
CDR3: CASSDYILSGEAFF

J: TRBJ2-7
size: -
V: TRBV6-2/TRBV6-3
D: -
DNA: TGTGCCAGCAGTTACCGGCAGGGACTCTACGAGCAGTACTTC
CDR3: CASSYRQGLYEQYF

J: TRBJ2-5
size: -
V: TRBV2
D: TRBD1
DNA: TGTGCCAGCAGTGAGGACAGGGGTAGGGGGGAGACCCAGTACTTC
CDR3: CASSEDRGRGETQYF

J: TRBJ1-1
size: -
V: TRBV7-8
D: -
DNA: TGTGCCAGCAGCCCGCGACAGATGGGGGCGGTTGAAGCTTTCTTT
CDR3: CASSPRQMGAVEAFF

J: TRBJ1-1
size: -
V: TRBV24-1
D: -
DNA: TGTGCCACCAGTGATTCGGGGGGACCGAACACTGAAGCTTTCTTT
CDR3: CATSDSGGPNTEAFF

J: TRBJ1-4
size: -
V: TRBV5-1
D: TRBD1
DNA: TGCGCCAGCAGCCAGCAGGGGGCGCGAACTAATGAAAAACTGTTTTTT
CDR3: CASSQQGARTNEKLFF

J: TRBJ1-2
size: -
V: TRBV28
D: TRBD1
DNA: TGTGCCAGCAGTCCCCCGGGGACAGGTGTCCCCTATGGCTACACCTTC
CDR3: CASSPPGTGVPYGYTF

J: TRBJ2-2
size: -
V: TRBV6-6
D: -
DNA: TGTGCCAGCAGTTCATTAGGTGCGGGGTGGGCCGGGGAGCTGTTTTTT
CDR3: CASSSLGAGWAGELFF

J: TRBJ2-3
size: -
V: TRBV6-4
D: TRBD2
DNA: TGTGCCAGCAGCCGGACTAGCGGGGGGGTTGATACGCAGTATTTT
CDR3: CASSRTSGGVDTQYF

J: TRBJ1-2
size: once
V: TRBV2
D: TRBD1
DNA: TGTGCCAGCAGCGAACAGGGGAACTATGGCTACACCTTC
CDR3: CASSEQGNYGYTF

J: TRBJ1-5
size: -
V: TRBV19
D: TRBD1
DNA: TGTGCCAGTACCGGACAGGGGGCGCCTCAGCCCCAGCATTTT
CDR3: CASTGQGAPQPQHF

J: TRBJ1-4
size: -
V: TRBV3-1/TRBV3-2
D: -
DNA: TGTGCCAGCAGCCAAGGGCCCCCGGGGGGCCCTAATGAAAAACTGTTTTTT
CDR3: CASSQGPPGGPNEKLFF

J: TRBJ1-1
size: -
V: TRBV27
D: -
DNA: TGTGCCAGCAGTCCCGGGTCGAACACTGAAGCTTTCTTT
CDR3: CASSPGSNTEAFF

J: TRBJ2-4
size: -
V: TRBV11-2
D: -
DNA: TGTGCCAGCAGCTCGTCAACGGGCAAAAACATTCAGTACTTC
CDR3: CASSSSTGKNIQYF

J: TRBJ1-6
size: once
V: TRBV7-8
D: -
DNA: TGTGCCAGCAGCTTAACAGGAGATTTGCAGAATTCACCCCTCCACTTT
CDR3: CASSLTGDLQNSPLHF

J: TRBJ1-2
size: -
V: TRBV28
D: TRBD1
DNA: TGTGCCAGCAGCCCGGACAGGGGGCCCCACCACTATGGCTACACCTTC
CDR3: CASSPDRGPHHYGYTF

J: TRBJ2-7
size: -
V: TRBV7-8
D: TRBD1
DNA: TGTGCCAGCAGCTCGACAGGGGATCCATTGTACGAGCAGTACTTC
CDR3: CASSSTGDPLYEQYF

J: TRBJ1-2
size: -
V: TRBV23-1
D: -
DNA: TGCGCCAGCAGTCCAACAAACTATGGCTACACCTTC
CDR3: CASSPTNYGYTF